This is a list of T cell receptor beta chains from one sample in a study of Ad26.COV2.S vaccination and SARS-CoV-2 variants. Some clones are missing from TCRdb's copy, which holds only in-frame ones; the method was immunoSEQ multiplex PCR. The repertoire holds around 450,000 clones, less than 95% seen once, with more than 3.5% in the top ten. The sample here was peripheral blood, taken in a trial of Ad26.COV2.S vaccine versus placebo. These receptors came from a person aged 18 to 59 who received the Ad26.COV2.S COVID-19 vaccine or a placebo. CDR3s include the opening cysteine and the closing phenylalanine or tryptophan. The order of the fields is D gene, J gene, clone size, V gene, CDR3 protein, CDR3 DNA. The D gene is left open where the match is weak. Some rows have no size entry. The others give once, few or many, or a class for an expanded clone.

d_gene: NA
j_gene: TRBJ1-2
abundance: NA
v_gene: TRBV10-3
CDR3aa: CATGGGSGYGYTF
CDR3nt: TGTGCCACCGGGGGGGGGTCAGGCTATGGCTACACCTTC

d_gene: TRBD2
j_gene: TRBJ2-1
abundance: few
v_gene: TRBV7-3
CDR3aa: CASSLGTSVNEQFF
CDR3nt: TGTGCCAGCAGCCTAGGGACTAGCGTTAATGAGCAGTTCTTC

d_gene: NA
j_gene: TRBJ2-6
abundance: NA
v_gene: TRBV28
CDR3aa: CASSLRHRGSGANVLTF
CDR3nt: TGTGCCAGCAGTTTAAGACACCGTGGGTCTGGGGCCAACGTCCTGACTTTC

d_gene: NA
j_gene: TRBJ1-1
abundance: NA
v_gene: TRBV4-3
CDR3aa: CASSHRGMGTEAFF
CDR3nt: TGCGCCAGCAGCCATAGGGGGATGGGGACTGAAGCTTTCTTT

d_gene: TRBD1
j_gene: TRBJ1-1
abundance: NA
v_gene: TRBV5-1
CDR3aa: CASSLDRGNTEAFF
CDR3nt: TGCGCCAGCAGCCTCGACAGGGGGAACACTGAAGCTTTCTTT

d_gene: NA
j_gene: TRBJ2-2
abundance: NA
v_gene: TRBV7-9
CDR3aa: CASDREAGELFF
CDR3nt: TGTGCCAGCGACAGGGAGGCCGGGGAGCTGTTTTTT

d_gene: NA
j_gene: TRBJ1-5
abundance: NA
v_gene: TRBV10-2
CDR3aa: CASSGRGSQPQHF
CDR3nt: TGCGCCAGCAGTGGTCGGGGTAGCCAGCCCCAGCATTTT

d_gene: NA
j_gene: TRBJ2-3
abundance: NA
v_gene: TRBV6-5
CDR3aa: CASSPGLPSTDTQYF
CDR3nt: TGTGCCAGCAGTCCGGGACTCCCTAGCACAGATACGCAGTATTTT

d_gene: TRBD2
j_gene: TRBJ2-2
abundance: few
v_gene: TRBV2
CDR3aa: CASSEALAGEKGGELFF
CDR3nt: TGTGCCAGCAGTGAAGCACTAGCGGGAGAAAAAGGCGGGGAGCTGTTTTTT

d_gene: NA
j_gene: TRBJ2-7
abundance: NA
v_gene: TRBV28
CDR3aa: CASRLPVGGTYEQYF
CDR3nt: TGTGCCAGCAGGCTACCGGTGGGAGGAACCTACGAGCAGTACTTC

d_gene: NA
j_gene: TRBJ2-1
abundance: NA
v_gene: TRBV3-1/TRBV3-2
CDR3aa: CASSQRLPSSYNEQFF
CDR3nt: TGTGCCAGCAGCCAGCGACTGCCTAGCTCCTACAATGAGCAGTTCTTC

d_gene: TRBD2
j_gene: TRBJ2-7
abundance: NA
v_gene: TRBV6-2/TRBV6-3
CDR3aa: CASSPSGLAGWYEQYF
CDR3nt: TGTGCCAGCAGTCCCTCGGGACTAGCGGGCTGGTACGAGCAGTACTTC

d_gene: NA
j_gene: TRBJ2-5
abundance: NA
v_gene: TRBV7-9
CDR3aa: CASSLETQYF
CDR3nt: TGTGCCAGCAGCTTAGAGACCCAGTACTTC

d_gene: NA
j_gene: TRBJ2-4
abundance: NA
v_gene: TRBV5-1
CDR3aa: CASSLEDTAVKNIQYF
CDR3nt: TGCGCCAGCAGCTTGGAGGATACAGCGGTCAAAAACATTCAGTACTTC

d_gene: NA
j_gene: TRBJ2-7
abundance: NA
v_gene: TRBV5-1
CDR3aa: CASSGGRGPYYEQYF
CDR3nt: TGCGCCAGCAGCGGGGGCCGGGGCCCATACTACGAGCAGTACTTC

d_gene: TRBD1
j_gene: TRBJ2-1
abundance: NA
v_gene: TRBV7-2
CDR3aa: CASSFRQGAYNEQFF
CDR3nt: TGTGCCAGCAGCTTTAGACAGGGGGCTTACAATGAGCAGTTCTTC

d_gene: TRBD1
j_gene: TRBJ2-7
abundance: NA
v_gene: TRBV9
CDR3aa: CASSPTGGTGYEQYF
CDR3nt: TGTGCCAGCAGCCCTACTGGGGGGACAGGGTACGAGCAGTACTTC

d_gene: NA
j_gene: TRBJ2-7
abundance: NA
v_gene: TRBV12-3/TRBV12-4
CDR3aa: CASSFPGYEQYF
CDR3nt: TGTGCCAGCAGTTTTCCCGGGTACGAGCAGTACTTC

d_gene: TRBD1
j_gene: TRBJ2-5
abundance: NA
v_gene: TRBV7-9
CDR3aa: CASSLGGQQETQYF
CDR3nt: TGTGCCAGCAGCTTAGGGGGACAGCAAGAGACCCAGTACTTC

d_gene: TRBD2
j_gene: TRBJ2-1
abundance: NA
v_gene: TRBV13
CDR3aa: CASKSGSHNEQFF
CDR3nt: TGTGCCAGCAAGAGCGGGAGTCACAATGAGCAGTTCTTC

d_gene: TRBD2
j_gene: TRBJ2-1
abundance: NA
v_gene: TRBV19
CDR3aa: CASSASGRTYNEQFF
CDR3nt: TGTGCCAGTAGTGCTAGCGGAAGGACCTACAATGAGCAGTTCTTC

d_gene: TRBD2
j_gene: TRBJ2-1
abundance: NA
v_gene: TRBV6-2/TRBV6-3
CDR3aa: CASSTTSGHTSSYNEQFF
CDR3nt: TGTGCCAGCAGCACGACTAGCGGGCATACGAGCTCCTACAATGAGCAGTTCTTC

d_gene: NA
j_gene: TRBJ1-3
abundance: NA
v_gene: TRBV23-1
CDR3aa: CASSQDPREPGNTIYF
CDR3nt: TGCGCCAGCAGTCAAGATCCTAGGGAGCCTGGAAACACCATATATTTT

d_gene: NA
j_gene: TRBJ2-5
abundance: few
v_gene: TRBV6-2/TRBV6-3
CDR3aa: CASSYNRAIQETQYF
CDR3nt: TGTGCCAGCAGTTACAATCGGGCCATCCAAGAGACCCAGTACTTC

d_gene: NA
j_gene: TRBJ2-5
abundance: NA
v_gene: TRBV7-2
CDR3aa: CASSLEVAGAQETQYF
CDR3nt: TGTGCCAGCAGCTTAGAAGTAGCAGGGGCTCAAGAGACCCAGTACTTC

d_gene: NA
j_gene: TRBJ2-7
abundance: NA
v_gene: TRBV2
CDR3aa: CASRAGPVPEQYF
CDR3nt: TGTGCCAGCAGGGCAGGCCCAGTCCCCGAGCAGTACTTC

d_gene: NA
j_gene: TRBJ2-3
abundance: NA
v_gene: TRBV5-8
CDR3aa: CASSIGALSTDTQYF
CDR3nt: TGTGCCAGCAGCATAGGGGCACTTTCCACAGATACGCAGTATTTT

d_gene: NA
j_gene: TRBJ2-1
abundance: NA
v_gene: TRBV29-1
CDR3aa: CSGHRLGKGNEQFF
CDR3nt: TGCAGCGGGCACAGACTAGGCAAAGGTAATGAGCAGTTCTTC

d_gene: TRBD1
j_gene: TRBJ2-7
abundance: NA
v_gene: TRBV28
CDR3aa: CASSPRGRRAYEQYF
CDR3nt: TGTGCCAGCAGCCCCAGGGGGCGGAGGGCCTACGAGCAGTACTTC

d_gene: TRBD1
j_gene: TRBJ2-2
abundance: NA
v_gene: TRBV6-2/TRBV6-3
CDR3aa: CASSLTGGGELFF
CDR3nt: TGTGCCAGCAGCCTGACAGGGGGCGGGGAGCTGTTTTTT

d_gene: NA
j_gene: TRBJ2-7
abundance: NA
v_gene: TRBV10-3
CDR3aa: CAISEFRGRDEQYF
CDR3nt: TGTGCCATCAGTGAGTTCAGGGGACGAGACGAGCAGTACTTC

d_gene: TRBD1
j_gene: TRBJ2-3
abundance: NA
v_gene: TRBV5-8
CDR3aa: CASSWGQTSSTDTQYF
CDR3nt: TGTGCCAGCAGCTGGGGACAGACTTCTAGCACAGATACGCAGTATTTT

d_gene: TRBD1
j_gene: TRBJ1-2
abundance: NA
v_gene: TRBV6-5
CDR3aa: CASSSRTGDYGYTF
CDR3nt: TGTGCCAGCAGTTCCCGGACAGGGGACTATGGCTACACCTTC

d_gene: TRBD2
j_gene: TRBJ2-5
abundance: once
v_gene: TRBV5-1
CDR3aa: CASSLYLAGGQETQYF
CDR3nt: TGCGCCAGCAGCTTGTATCTAGCGGGAGGGCAAGAGACCCAGTACTTC

d_gene: TRBD2
j_gene: TRBJ2-1
abundance: NA
v_gene: TRBV2
CDR3aa: CASRASGRYNEQFF
CDR3nt: TGTGCCAGCAGGGCTAGCGGGCGGTACAATGAGCAGTTCTTC